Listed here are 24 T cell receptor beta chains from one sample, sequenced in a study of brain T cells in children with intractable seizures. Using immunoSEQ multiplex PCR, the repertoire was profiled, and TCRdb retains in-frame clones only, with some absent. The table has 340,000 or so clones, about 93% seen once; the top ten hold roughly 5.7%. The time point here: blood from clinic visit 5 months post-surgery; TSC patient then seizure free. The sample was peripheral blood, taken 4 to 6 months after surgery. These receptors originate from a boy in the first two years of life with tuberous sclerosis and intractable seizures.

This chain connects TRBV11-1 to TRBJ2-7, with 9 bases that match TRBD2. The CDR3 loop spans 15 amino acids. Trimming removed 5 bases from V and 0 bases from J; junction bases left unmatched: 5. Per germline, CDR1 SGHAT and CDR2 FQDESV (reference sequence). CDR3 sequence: CASSLSGSPSYEQYF. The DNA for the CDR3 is TGTGCCAGCAGCCTTAGCGGGAGTCCCTCCTACGAGCAGTACTTC. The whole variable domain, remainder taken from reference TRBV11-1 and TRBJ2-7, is EAEVAQSPRYKITEKSQAVAFWCDPISGHATLYWYRQILGQGPELLVQFQDESVVDDSQLPKDRFSAERLKGVDSTLKIQPAELGDSAMYLCASSLSGSPSYEQYFGPGTRLTVT.

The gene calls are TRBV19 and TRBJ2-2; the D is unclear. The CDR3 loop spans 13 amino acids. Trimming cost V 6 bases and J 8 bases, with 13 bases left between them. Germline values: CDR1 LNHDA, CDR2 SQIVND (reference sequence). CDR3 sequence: CASRTQPRGELFF. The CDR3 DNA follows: TGTGCCAGTAGAACACAACCTAGGGGGGAGCTGTTTTTT.

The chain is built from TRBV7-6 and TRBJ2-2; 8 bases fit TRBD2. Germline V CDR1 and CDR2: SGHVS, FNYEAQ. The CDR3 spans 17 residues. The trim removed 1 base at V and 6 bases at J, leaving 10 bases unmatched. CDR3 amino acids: CASSLVIAGSRSGELFF. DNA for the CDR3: TGTGCCAGCAGCTTAGTAATAGCGGGAAGTAGGTCCGGGGAGCTGTTTTTT.

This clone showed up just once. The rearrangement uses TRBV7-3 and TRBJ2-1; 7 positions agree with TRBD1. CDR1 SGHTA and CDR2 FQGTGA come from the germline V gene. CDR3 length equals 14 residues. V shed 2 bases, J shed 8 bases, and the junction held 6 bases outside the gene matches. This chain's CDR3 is CASSLSRGRDEQFF. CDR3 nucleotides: TGTGCCAGCAGCTTATCGAGGGGGCGAGATGAGCAGTTCTTC.

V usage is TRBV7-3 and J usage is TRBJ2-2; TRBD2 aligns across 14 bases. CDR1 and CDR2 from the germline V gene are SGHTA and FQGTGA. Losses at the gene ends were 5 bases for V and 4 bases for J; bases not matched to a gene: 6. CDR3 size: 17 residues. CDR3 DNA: TGTGCCAGCAGCCCTGCGACTAGCGGGAGGGGCACCGGGGAGCTGTTTTTT. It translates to CASSPATSGRGTGELFF. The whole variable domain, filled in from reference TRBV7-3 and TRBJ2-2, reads GAGVSQTPSNKVTEKGKYVELRCDPISGHTALYWYRQSLGQGPEFLIYFQGTGAADDSGLPNDRFFAVRPEGSVSTLKIQRTERGDSAVYLCASSPATSGRGTGELFFGEGSRLTVL.

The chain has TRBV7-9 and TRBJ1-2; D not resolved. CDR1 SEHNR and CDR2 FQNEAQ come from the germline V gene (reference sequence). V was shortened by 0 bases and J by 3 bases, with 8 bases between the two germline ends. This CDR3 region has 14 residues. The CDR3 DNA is TGTGCCAGCAGCTTAGCGAAGTTTGACTATGGCTACACCTTC. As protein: CASSLAKFDYGYTF.

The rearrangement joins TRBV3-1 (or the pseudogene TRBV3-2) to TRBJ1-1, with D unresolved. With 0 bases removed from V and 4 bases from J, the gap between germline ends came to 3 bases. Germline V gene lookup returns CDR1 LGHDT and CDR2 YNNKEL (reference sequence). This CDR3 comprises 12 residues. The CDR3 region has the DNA TGTGCCAGCAGCCAAGAGTTCACTGAAGCTTTCTTT. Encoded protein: CASSQEFTEAFF.

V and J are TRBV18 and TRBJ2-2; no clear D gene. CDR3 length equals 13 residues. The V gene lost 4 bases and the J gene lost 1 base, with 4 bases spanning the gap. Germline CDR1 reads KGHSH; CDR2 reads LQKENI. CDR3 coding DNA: TGTGCCAGCTCACGGAAGAACACCGGGGAGCTGTTTTTT. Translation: CASSRKNTGELFF.

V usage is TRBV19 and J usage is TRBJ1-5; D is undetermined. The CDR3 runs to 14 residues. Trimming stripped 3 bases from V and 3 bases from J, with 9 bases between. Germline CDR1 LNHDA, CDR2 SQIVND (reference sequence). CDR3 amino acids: CASSMRGDNQPQHF. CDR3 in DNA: TGTGCCAGTAGTATGCGAGGCGACAATCAGCCCCAGCATTTT.

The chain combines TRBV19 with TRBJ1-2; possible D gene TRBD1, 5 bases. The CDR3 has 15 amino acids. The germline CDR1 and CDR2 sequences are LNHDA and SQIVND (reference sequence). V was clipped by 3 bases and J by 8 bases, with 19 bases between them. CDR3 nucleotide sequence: TGTGCCAGTAGTATTGCCCTCCGGGGGGGGGAAGGCTACACCTTC. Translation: CASSIALRGGEGYTF.

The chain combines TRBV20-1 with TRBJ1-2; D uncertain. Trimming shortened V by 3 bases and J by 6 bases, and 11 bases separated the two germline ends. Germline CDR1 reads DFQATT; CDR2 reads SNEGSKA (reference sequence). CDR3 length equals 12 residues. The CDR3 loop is CSASPTVNGYTF. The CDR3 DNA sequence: TGCAGTGCTAGTCCCACGGTCAATGGCTACACCTTC.

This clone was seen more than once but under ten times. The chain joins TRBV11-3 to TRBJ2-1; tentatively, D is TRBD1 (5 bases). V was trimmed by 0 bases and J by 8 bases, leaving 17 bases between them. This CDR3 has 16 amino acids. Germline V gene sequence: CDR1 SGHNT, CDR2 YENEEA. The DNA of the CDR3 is TGTGCCAGCAGCTTAGATCTTGCAGGGTTGAGGTATGAGCAGTTCTTC. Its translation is CASSLDLAGLRYEQFF.

CDR3 DNA: TGTGCCAGTAGGGGGGACAGAAAGAACACTGAAGCTTTCTTT. Encoded protein: CASRGDRKNTEAFF. The rearrangement joins TRBV19 to TRBJ1-1, with 7 nucleotides matching TRBD1. Germline-derived CDR1 and CDR2 are LNHDA and SQIVND (reference sequence). V was pared by 6 bases and J by 1 base, with 5 bases of the junction left unmatched. This CDR3 is 14 amino acids long. The full variable domain, completed using reference TRBV19 and TRBJ1-1, is DGGITQSPKYLFRKEGQNVTLSCEQNLNHDAMYWYRQDPGQGLRLIYYSQIVNDFQKGDIAEGYSVSREKKESFPLTVTSAQKNPTAFYLCASRGDRKNTEAFFGQGTRLTVV.

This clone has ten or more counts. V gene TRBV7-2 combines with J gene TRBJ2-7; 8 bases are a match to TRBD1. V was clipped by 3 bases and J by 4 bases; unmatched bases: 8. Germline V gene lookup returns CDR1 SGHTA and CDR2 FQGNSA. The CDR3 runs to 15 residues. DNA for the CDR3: TGTGCCAGCAGCTTCTCGACAGGGGACGTGTACGAGCAGTACTTC. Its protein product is CASSFSTGDVYEQYF. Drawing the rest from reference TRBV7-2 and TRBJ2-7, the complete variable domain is GAGVSQSPSNKVTEKGKDVELRCDPISGHTALYWYRQSLGQGLEFLIYFQGNSAPDKSGLPSDRFSAERTGGSVSTLTIQRTQQEDSAVYLCASSFSTGDVYEQYFGPGTRLTVT.

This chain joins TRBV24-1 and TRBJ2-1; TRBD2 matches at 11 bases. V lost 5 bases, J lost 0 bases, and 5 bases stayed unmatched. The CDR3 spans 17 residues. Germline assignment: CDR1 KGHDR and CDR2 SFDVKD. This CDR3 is CATSGLAGLSSYNEQFF. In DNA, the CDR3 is TGTGCCACCAGTGGACTAGCGGGACTGAGCTCCTACAATGAGCAGTTCTTC.

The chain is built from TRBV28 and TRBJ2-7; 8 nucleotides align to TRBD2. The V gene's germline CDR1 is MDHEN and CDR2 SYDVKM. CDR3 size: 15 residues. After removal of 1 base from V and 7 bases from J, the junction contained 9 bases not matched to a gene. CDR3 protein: CASSLLGLVFGEQYF. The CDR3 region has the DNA TGTGCCAGCAGTTTATTGGGACTAGTCTTTGGTGAGCAGTACTTC.

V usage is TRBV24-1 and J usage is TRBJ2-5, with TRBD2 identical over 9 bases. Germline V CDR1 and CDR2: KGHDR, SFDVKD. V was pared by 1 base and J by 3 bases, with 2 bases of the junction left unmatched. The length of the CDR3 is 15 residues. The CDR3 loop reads CATSDLLAGKETQYF. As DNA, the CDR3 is TGTGCCACCAGTGATTTACTAGCGGGCAAAGAGACCCAGTACTTC.

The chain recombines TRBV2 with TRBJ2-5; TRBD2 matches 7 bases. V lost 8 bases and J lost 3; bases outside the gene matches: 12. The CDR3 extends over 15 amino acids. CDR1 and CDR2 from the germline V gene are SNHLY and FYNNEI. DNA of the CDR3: TGTGCCAGCGAAGAAACTAGCGAACCAAAAGAGACCCAGTACTTC. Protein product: CASEETSEPKETQYF.

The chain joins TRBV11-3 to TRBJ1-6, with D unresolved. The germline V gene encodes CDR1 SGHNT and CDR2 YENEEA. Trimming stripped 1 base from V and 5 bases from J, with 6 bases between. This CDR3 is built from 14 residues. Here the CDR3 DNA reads TGTGCCAGCAGCTTAGCCATACATAATTCACCCCTCCACTTT. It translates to CASSLAIHNSPLHF.

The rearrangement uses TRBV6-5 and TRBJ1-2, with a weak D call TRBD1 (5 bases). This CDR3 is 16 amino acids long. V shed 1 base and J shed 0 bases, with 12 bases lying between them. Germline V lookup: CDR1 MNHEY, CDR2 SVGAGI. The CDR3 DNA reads TGTGCCAGCAGTTACTTAGCGGGGCAAGCTAACTATGGCTACACCTTC. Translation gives CASSYLAGQANYGYTF.

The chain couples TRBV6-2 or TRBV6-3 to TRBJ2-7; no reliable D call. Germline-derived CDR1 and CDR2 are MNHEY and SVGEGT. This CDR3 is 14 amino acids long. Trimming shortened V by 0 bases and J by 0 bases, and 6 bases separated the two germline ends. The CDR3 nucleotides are TGTGCCAGCAGTTACTCGTTCCCCTCCTACGAGCAGTACTTC. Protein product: CASSYSFPSYEQYF.

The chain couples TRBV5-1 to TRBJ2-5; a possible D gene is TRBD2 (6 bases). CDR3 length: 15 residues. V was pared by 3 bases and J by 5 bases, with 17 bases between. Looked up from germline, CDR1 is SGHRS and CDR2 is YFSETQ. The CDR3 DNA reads TGCGCCAGCAGCTATGAACGGGGGACCGGGGAGACCCAGTACTTC. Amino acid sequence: CASSYERGTGETQYF.

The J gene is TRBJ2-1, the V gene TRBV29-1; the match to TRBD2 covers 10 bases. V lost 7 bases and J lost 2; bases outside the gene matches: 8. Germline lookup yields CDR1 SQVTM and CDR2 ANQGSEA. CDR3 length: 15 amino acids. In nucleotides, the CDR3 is TGCAGCGACTTTAGCGGGAGGCCCCCCTACAATGAGCAGTTCTTC. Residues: CSDFSGRPPYNEQFF.

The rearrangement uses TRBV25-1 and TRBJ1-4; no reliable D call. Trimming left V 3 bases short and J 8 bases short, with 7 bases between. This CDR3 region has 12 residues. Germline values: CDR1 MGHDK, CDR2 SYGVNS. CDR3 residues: CASSDRREKLFF. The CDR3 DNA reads TGTGCCAGCAGTGATAGGCGGGAAAAACTGTTTTTT.